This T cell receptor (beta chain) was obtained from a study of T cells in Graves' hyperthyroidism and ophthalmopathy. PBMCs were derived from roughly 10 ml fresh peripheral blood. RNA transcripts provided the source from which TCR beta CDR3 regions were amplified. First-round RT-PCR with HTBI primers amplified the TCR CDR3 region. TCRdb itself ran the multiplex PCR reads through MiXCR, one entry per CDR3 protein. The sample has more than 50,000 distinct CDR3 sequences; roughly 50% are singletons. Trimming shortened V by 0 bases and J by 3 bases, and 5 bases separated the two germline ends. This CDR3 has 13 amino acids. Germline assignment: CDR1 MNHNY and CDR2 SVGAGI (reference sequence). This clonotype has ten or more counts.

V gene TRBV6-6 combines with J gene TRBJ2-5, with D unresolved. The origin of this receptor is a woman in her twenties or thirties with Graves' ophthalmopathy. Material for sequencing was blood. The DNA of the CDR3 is TGTGCCAGCAGTTACTCCCTCGAAGAGACCCAGTACTTC. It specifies CASSYSLEETQYF.